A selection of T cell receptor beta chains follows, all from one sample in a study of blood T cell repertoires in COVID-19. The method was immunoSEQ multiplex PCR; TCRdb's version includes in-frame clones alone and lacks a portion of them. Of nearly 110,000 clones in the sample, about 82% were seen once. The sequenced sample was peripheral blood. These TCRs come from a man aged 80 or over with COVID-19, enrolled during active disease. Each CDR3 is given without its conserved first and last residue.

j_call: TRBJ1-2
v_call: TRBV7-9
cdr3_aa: ASSLDRGANYGYT

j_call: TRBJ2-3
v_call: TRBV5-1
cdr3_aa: ASSPLAEADTQY

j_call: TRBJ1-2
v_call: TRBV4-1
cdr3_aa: ASSQDYMAGGSDGYT

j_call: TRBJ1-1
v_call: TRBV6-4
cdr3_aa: ASSGRQGTEAF

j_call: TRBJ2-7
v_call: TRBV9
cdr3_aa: ASSVGEGSYEQY

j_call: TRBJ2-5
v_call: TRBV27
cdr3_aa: ASSETEQETQY

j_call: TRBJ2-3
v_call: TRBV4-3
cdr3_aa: ASSDRGETQY

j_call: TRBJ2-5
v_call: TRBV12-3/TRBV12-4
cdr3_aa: ASSLGARKTQY

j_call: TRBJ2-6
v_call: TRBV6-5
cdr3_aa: ASSQQESGANVLT

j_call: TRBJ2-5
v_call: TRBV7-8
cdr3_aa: ASSYGQGDGETQY

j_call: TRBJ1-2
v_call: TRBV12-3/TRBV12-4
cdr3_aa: ASSRGGNYGYT

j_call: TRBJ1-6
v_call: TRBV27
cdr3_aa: ASSPGRRGNPNSPLH

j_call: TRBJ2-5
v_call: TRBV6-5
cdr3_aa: ASSYSRPSLGETQY

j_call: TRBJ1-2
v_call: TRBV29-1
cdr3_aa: SVETRGYT

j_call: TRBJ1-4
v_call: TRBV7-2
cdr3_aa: ASSLGGRVEKLF

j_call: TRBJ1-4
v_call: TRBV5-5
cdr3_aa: ASSRTLSGNEKLF

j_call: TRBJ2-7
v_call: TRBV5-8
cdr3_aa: ASSPGLAGEAEQY

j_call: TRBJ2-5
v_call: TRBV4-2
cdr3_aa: ASSEGTSGKETQY

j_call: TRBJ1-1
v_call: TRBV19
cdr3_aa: ASGARERGTEAF

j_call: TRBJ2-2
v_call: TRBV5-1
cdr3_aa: ASTDGGYTGELF

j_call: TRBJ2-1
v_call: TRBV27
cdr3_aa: ASSFLLAGAGEQF

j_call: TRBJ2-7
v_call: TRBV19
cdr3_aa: ASSPGLAGYEQY

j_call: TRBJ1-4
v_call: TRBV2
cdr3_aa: ASSGQTGAREKLF

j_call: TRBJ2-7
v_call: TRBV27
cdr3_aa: ASSPGASYEQY

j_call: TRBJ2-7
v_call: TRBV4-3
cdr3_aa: ASSQVHGSGYEQY

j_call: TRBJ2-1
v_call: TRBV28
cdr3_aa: AYGDSASYNEQF

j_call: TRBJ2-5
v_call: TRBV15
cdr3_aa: ATSTRGLAGETQY

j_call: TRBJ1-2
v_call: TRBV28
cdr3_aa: ASSFRIGIFGYT

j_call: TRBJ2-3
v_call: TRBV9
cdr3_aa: ASSVRLATDTQY

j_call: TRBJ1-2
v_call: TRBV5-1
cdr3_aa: ASSFSGDYGYT

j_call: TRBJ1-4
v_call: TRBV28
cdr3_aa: ASSSLGREREKLF

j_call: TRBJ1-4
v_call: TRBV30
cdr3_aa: AWSVNSNEKLF

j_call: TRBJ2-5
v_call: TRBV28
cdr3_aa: ASIPGGAQGAQY

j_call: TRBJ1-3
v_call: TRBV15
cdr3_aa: ATSRDSAGNTIY